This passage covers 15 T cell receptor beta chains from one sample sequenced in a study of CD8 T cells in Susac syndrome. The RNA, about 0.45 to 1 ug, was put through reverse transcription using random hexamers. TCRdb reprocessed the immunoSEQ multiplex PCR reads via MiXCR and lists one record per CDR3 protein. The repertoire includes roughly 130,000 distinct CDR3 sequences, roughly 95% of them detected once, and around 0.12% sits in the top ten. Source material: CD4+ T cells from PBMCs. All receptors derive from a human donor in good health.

The CDR3 sequence is CASSNGLAEYEQYF. The CDR3 DNA sequence: TGCGCCAGCAGTAATGGACTAGCGGAATACGAGCAGTACTTC. The chain is built from TRBV5-1 and TRBJ2-7; the match to TRBD2 covers 10 bases. The CDR3 totals 14 residues. Germline-derived CDR1 and CDR2 are SGHRS and YFSETQ. V shed 5 bases, J shed 4 bases, and the junction held 6 bases outside the gene matches.

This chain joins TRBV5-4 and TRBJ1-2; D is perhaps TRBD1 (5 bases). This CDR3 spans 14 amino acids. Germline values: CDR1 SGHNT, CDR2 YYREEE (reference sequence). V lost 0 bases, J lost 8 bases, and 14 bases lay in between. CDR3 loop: CASSLGQMLGGYTF. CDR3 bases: TGTGCCAGCAGCTTGGGACAGATGCTCGGCGGCTACACCTTC.

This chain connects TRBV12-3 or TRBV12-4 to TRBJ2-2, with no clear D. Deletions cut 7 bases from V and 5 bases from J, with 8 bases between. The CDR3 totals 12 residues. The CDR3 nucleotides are TGTGCCAGCATGGTACAGACCGGGGAGCTGTTTTTT. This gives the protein CASMVQTGELFF.

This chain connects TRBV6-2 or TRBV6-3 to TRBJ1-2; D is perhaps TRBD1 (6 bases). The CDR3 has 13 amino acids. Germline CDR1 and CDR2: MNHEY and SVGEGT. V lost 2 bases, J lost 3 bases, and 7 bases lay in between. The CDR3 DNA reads TGTGCCAGCAGTTACAACAGGGACTATGGCTACACCTTC. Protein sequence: CASSYNRDYGYTF.

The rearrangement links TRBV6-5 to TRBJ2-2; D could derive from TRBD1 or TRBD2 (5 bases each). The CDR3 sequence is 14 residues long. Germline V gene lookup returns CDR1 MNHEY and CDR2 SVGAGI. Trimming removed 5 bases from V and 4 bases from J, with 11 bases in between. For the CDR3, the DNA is TGTGCCAGCAGTGCCGGGACCTCCACCGGGGAGCTGTTTTTT. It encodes CASSAGTSTGELFF.

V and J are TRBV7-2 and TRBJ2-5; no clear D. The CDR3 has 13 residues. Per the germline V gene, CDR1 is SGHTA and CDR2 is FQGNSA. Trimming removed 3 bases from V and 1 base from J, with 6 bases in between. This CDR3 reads CASSFKGQETQYF. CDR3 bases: TGTGCCAGCAGCTTCAAGGGCCAAGAGACCCAGTACTTC.

The CDR3 DNA reads as TGTGCCAGCAGTTCCGGGACCCTCTACGAGCAGTACTTC. Translating it yields CASSSGTLYEQYF. This chain connects TRBV28 to TRBJ2-7, with D perhaps being TRBD1 or TRBD2 (5 bases each). The CDR3 contains 13 residues. V lost 4 bases, J lost 3 bases, and 10 bases lay in between. CDR1 and CDR2 (germline): MDHEN, SYDVKM. Full variable domain (rest looked up from reference TRBV28 and TRBJ2-7): DVKVTQSSRYLVKRTGEKVFLECVQDMDHENMFWYRQDPGLGLRLIYFSYDVKMKEKGDIPEGYSVSREKKERFSLILESASTNQTSMYLCASSSGTLYEQYFGPGTRLTVT.

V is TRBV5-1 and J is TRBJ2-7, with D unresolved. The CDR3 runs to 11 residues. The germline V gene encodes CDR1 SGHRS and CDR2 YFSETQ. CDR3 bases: TGCGCATCCTCGGTTGGTGGAGAGCAGTACTTC. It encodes CASSVGGEQYF. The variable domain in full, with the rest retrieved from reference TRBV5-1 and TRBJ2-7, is KAGVTQTPRYLIKTRGQQVTLSCSPISGHRSVSWYQQTPGQGLQFLFEYFSETQRNKGNFPGRFSGRQFSNSRSEMNVSTLELGDSALYLCASSVGGEQYFGPGTRLTVT.

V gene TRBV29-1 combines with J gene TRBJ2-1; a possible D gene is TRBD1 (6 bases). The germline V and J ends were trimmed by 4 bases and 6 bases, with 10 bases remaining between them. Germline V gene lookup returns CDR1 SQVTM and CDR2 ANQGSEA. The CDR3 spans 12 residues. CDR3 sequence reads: CSVAGVFNEQFF. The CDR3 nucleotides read TGCAGCGTTGCAGGGGTGTTCAATGAGCAGTTCTTC.

The CDR3 DNA follows: TGTGCCAGCTCGCCTACAGGGGGCTACGACTATGGCTACACCTTC. The encoded protein is CASSPTGGYDYGYTF. V is TRBV18 and J is TRBJ1-2; TRBD1 matches at 9 bases. Germline assignment: CDR1 KGHSH and CDR2 LQKENI. With V trimmed by 6 bases and J by 3 bases, 8 bases remained unmatched. This CDR3 spans 15 amino acids.

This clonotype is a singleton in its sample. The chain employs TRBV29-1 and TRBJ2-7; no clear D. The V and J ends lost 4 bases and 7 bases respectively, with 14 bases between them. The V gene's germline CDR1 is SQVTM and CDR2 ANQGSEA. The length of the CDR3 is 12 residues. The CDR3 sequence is CSVVWAGMEQYF. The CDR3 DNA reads TGCAGCGTTGTTTGGGCTGGGATGGAGCAGTACTTC.

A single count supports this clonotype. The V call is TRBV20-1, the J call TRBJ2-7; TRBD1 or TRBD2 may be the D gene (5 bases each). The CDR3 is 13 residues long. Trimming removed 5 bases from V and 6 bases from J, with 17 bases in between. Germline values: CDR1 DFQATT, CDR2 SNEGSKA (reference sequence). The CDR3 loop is CSAPTDYSREQYF. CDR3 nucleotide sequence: TGCAGTGCTCCGACAGACTACTCTCGCGAGCAGTACTTC.

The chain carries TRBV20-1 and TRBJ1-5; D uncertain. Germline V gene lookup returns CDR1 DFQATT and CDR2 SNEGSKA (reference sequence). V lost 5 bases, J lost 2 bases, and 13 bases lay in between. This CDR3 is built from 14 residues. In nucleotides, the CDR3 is TGCAGTGCTCCCGCATTAGCGGGCAATCAGCCCCAGCATTTT. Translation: CSAPALAGNQPQHF.

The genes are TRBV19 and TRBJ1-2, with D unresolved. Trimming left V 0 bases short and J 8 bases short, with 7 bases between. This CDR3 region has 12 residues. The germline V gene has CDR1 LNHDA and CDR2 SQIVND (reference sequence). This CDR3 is CASSIEPVGYTF. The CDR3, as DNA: TGTGCCAGTAGTATAGAACCAGTGGGCTACACCTTC.

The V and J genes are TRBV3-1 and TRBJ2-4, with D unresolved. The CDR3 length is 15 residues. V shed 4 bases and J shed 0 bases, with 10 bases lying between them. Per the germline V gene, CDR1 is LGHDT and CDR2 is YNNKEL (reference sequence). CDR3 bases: TGTGCCAGCAGCCCAACCCCGTTAGCCAAAAACATTCAGTACTTC. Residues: CASSPTPLAKNIQYF.